A selection of T cell receptor beta chains follows, all from one sample in a study of T-cell reconstitution after alpha-beta-depleted transplantation in children. TCRdb passed the PCR reads through MiXCR, listing each CDR3 protein once. Among around 300,000 distinct CDR3 sequences listed, under 14% were seen once. The sample in question was peripheral blood, obtained 180 days after TCRalphabeta/CD19-depleted stem cell transplant. The receptors here all came from a male patient aged 2-15 years who had a stem cell transplant for chronic granulomatous disease, so the T cells may come from the graft donor. Both conserved end residues are part of each CDR3. A D gene is named only where the DNA matches it firmly. Part of the rows lack a size; the others show once, few, many or a class for expanded clones.

>TRBV12-3/TRBV12-4|NA|TRBJ2-4|NA
TGTGCCAGCAGTCGGGGCCCTTTAGGGGGAGAGTACTTT
CASSRGPLGGEYF
>TRBV29-1|TRBD1|TRBJ2-3|many
TGCAGCGTAACCCCGTGGACAGGGCCGTGGGATACGCAGTATTTT
CSVTPWTGPWDTQYF
>TRBV5-1|TRBD1|TRBJ1-1|many
TGCGCCAGCAGCTTGGACCTGACAGGGATGAACACTGAAGCTTTCTTT
CASSLDLTGMNTEAFF
>TRBV4-1|NA|TRBJ2-3|many
TGCGCCAGCAGGGGGGACAGCACAGATACGCAGTATTTT
CASRGDSTDTQYF
>TRBV18|NA|TRBJ2-3|many
TGTGCCAGCTCACCGCGCATCAAGGGGACGGCAGATACGCAGTATTTT
CASSPRIKGTADTQYF
>TRBV19|NA|TRBJ2-1|once
TGTGCCAGTCATGGAGCAGGGAGCTCCTACAATGAGCAGTTCTTC
CASHGAGSSYNEQFF
>TRBV4-3|NA|TRBJ2-1|few
TGCGCCAGCAGCCTTGGTCGACGGGGCGGGAATGAGCAGTTCTTC
CASSLGRRGGNEQFF
>TRBV6-5|NA|TRBJ2-5|many
TGTGCCAGCAGTTACGGGGGCGGGAATGCGGAGACCCAGTACTTC
CASSYGGGNAETQYF
>TRBV5-4|NA|TRBJ2-5|NA
TGTGCCAGCAGCCCACGGTTGGGGCCCCAAGAGACCCAGTACTTC
CASSPRLGPQETQYF
>TRBV29-1|NA|TRBJ2-2|many
TGCAGCGTTTTGAGGGACACCGGGGAGCTGTTTTTT
CSVLRDTGELFF